This is a list of T cell receptor beta chains from one sample in a study of blood T cell repertoires in COVID-19. Some clones are missing from TCRdb's copy, which holds only in-frame ones; the method was immunoSEQ multiplex PCR. The data show about 300,000 clones, 90% seen once. Specimen: peripheral blood. The receptors originated from a woman in her twenties or thirties with COVID-19, enrolled during active disease. The CDR3 runs from the conserved cysteine through the conserved F or W. Fields, in order: V gene, clone size, D gene, J gene, CDR3 protein, CDR3 DNA. A D gene is named only where the DNA matches it firmly. The listing skips clone size in some rows; elsewhere it reads once, few, many or a size class.

v_call: TRBV5-1; clone_size: -; d_call: -; j_call: TRBJ1-1; cdr3_aa: CASSLMPRTALNRNTEAFF; cdr3_nt: TGCGCCAGCAGCTTAATGCCCCGGACAGCCCTTAATCGGAACACTGAAGCTTTCTTT
v_call: TRBV24-1; clone_size: -; d_call: -; j_call: TRBJ2-3; cdr3_aa: CATSNYRETDTQYF; cdr3_nt: TGTGCCACCAGTAATTACAGGGAAACAGATACGCAGTATTTT
v_call: TRBV2; clone_size: -; d_call: -; j_call: TRBJ2-7; cdr3_aa: CASSERRGPYEQYF; cdr3_nt: TGTGCCAGCAGTGAACGCCGGGGTCCCTACGAGCAGTACTTC
v_call: TRBV7-9; clone_size: -; d_call: TRBD2; j_call: TRBJ2-2; cdr3_aa: CASSLAWGAGVNTGELFF; cdr3_nt: TGTGCCAGCAGCTTAGCTTGGGGAGCGGGGGTGAACACCGGGGAGCTGTTTTTT
v_call: TRBV6-4; clone_size: -; d_call: -; j_call: TRBJ2-3; cdr3_aa: CASSGGFSTDTQYF; cdr3_nt: TGTGCCAGCAGTGGCGGGTTTAGCACAGATACGCAGTATTTT
v_call: TRBV20-1; clone_size: -; d_call: -; j_call: TRBJ1-1; cdr3_aa: CSARKGLAFF; cdr3_nt: TGCAGTGCCAGGAAGGGGCTGGCTTTCTTT
v_call: TRBV4-2; clone_size: -; d_call: TRBD1; j_call: TRBJ1-2; cdr3_aa: CASSQSGTAYGYTF; cdr3_nt: TGTGCCAGCAGCCAATCCGGGACAGCCTATGGCTACACCTTC
v_call: TRBV25-1; clone_size: -; d_call: -; j_call: TRBJ2-4; cdr3_aa: CASSGGRREGWHIQYF; cdr3_nt: TGTGCCAGCAGTGGGGGTCGGAGGGAAGGTTGGCACATTCAGTACTTC
v_call: TRBV3-1/TRBV3-2; clone_size: once; d_call: TRBD1; j_call: TRBJ2-1; cdr3_aa: CASSQDQGANEQFF; cdr3_nt: TGTGCCAGCAGCCAAGATCAGGGGGCAAATGAGCAGTTCTTC
v_call: TRBV2; clone_size: -; d_call: -; j_call: TRBJ2-4; cdr3_aa: CASSEALRGTSRNIQYF; cdr3_nt: TGTGCCAGCAGTGAAGCGCTTCGGGGGACCTCGCGAAACATTCAGTACTTC
v_call: TRBV7-2; clone_size: few; d_call: -; j_call: TRBJ1-6; cdr3_aa: CASSAGWTPVNSPLHF; cdr3_nt: TGTGCCAGCAGCGCGGGTTGGACGCCAGTTAATTCACCCCTCCACTTT
v_call: TRBV2; clone_size: -; d_call: TRBD1; j_call: TRBJ1-2; cdr3_aa: CASREDRGEFYGYTF; cdr3_nt: TGTGCCAGCAGGGAGGACAGGGGGGAGTTCTATGGCTACACCTTC
v_call: TRBV28; clone_size: -; d_call: TRBD1; j_call: TRBJ1-4; cdr3_aa: CASSFGQGGISEKLFF; cdr3_nt: TGTGCCAGCAGTTTCGGGCAGGGGGGAATTAGTGAAAAACTGTTTTTT
v_call: TRBV12-3/TRBV12-4; clone_size: once; d_call: -; j_call: TRBJ1-1; cdr3_aa: CASRGTPATEAFF; cdr3_nt: TGTGCCAGCAGGGGGACTCCCGCCACTGAAGCTTTCTTT
v_call: TRBV27; clone_size: -; d_call: TRBD2; j_call: TRBJ2-1; cdr3_aa: CASSFRTSGSYNEQFF; cdr3_nt: TGTGCCAGCAGTTTCAGGACTAGCGGGAGCTACAATGAGCAGTTCTTC
v_call: TRBV7-2; clone_size: -; d_call: TRBD2; j_call: TRBJ2-3; cdr3_aa: CASSLRTSVDTQYF; cdr3_nt: TGTGCCAGCAGCTTACGGACTAGCGTTGATACGCAGTATTTT
v_call: TRBV4-1; clone_size: -; d_call: TRBD2; j_call: TRBJ2-2; cdr3_aa: CASRLLAHANTGELFF; cdr3_nt: TGCGCCAGCAGACTACTAGCGCACGCGAACACCGGGGAGCTGTTTTTT
v_call: TRBV5-1; clone_size: -; d_call: TRBD1; j_call: TRBJ2-3; cdr3_aa: CASSLAETGQIGTDTQYF; cdr3_nt: TGCGCCAGCAGCTTGGCCGAGACAGGGCAAATTGGGACAGATACGCAGTATTTT
v_call: TRBV5-6; clone_size: -; d_call: -; j_call: TRBJ2-2; cdr3_aa: CASNLRVQVNTGELFF; cdr3_nt: TGTGCCAGCAACTTGCGGGTACAGGTGAACACCGGGGAGCTGTTTTTT
v_call: TRBV28; clone_size: once; d_call: TRBD2; j_call: TRBJ2-7; cdr3_aa: CASRRAGGRSYEQYF; cdr3_nt: TGTGCCAGCAGGCGAGCGGGAGGTCGCTCCTACGAGCAGTACTTC
v_call: TRBV11-2; clone_size: -; d_call: TRBD2; j_call: TRBJ2-7; cdr3_aa: CASSPLKGLAGAYEQYF; cdr3_nt: TGTGCCAGCTCCCCCTTGAAGGGACTAGCGGGAGCCTACGAGCAGTACTTC
v_call: TRBV12-3/TRBV12-4; clone_size: -; d_call: TRBD1; j_call: TRBJ2-1; cdr3_aa: CASSPDRDREQFF; cdr3_nt: TGTGCCAGCAGTCCCGATCGGGACAGGGAACAGTTCTTC
v_call: TRBV29-1; clone_size: -; d_call: -; j_call: TRBJ2-6; cdr3_aa: CSVPQGAGANVLTF; cdr3_nt: TGCAGCGTTCCACAGGGCGCTGGGGCCAACGTCCTGACTTTC
v_call: TRBV19; clone_size: -; d_call: -; j_call: TRBJ1-5; cdr3_aa: CATPRAGERSNQPQHF; cdr3_nt: TGTGCCACCCCCCGGGCAGGGGAACGTAGCAATCAGCCCCAGCATTTT
v_call: TRBV10-1; clone_size: -; d_call: TRBD1; j_call: TRBJ2-5; cdr3_aa: CASSNTVQGLKYF; cdr3_nt: TGCGCCAGCAGTAACACTGTACAGGGGCTCAAGTACTTC
v_call: TRBV10-1; clone_size: -; d_call: -; j_call: TRBJ2-2; cdr3_aa: CASSPARRGSRTNTGELFF; cdr3_nt: TGCGCCAGCAGTCCTGCTCGGCGGGGAAGCCGCACGAACACCGGGGAGCTGTTTTTT
v_call: TRBV25-1; clone_size: -; d_call: TRBD2; j_call: TRBJ2-1; cdr3_aa: CASSEKERGREQFF; cdr3_nt: TGTGCCAGCAGTGAAAAGGAGCGGGGCCGTGAGCAGTTCTTC
v_call: TRBV10-3; clone_size: -; d_call: TRBD2; j_call: TRBJ2-3; cdr3_aa: CAISESLAGGSTDTQYF; cdr3_nt: TGTGCCATCAGTGAGTCTCTAGCGGGAGGGTCCACAGATACGCAGTATTTT
v_call: TRBV10-3; clone_size: once; d_call: TRBD2; j_call: TRBJ2-5; cdr3_aa: CAIRPEAGGGETQYF; cdr3_nt: TGTGCCATCAGGCCGGAAGCGGGAGGTGGTGAGACCCAGTACTTC
v_call: TRBV5-4; clone_size: -; d_call: -; j_call: TRBJ2-7; cdr3_aa: CASSLGLGYEQYF; cdr3_nt: TGTGCCAGCAGCTTGGGACTAGGCTACGAGCAGTACTTC
v_call: TRBV29-1; clone_size: few; d_call: -; j_call: TRBJ1-5; cdr3_aa: CSVESGGPRHF; cdr3_nt: TGCAGCGTTGAAAGTGGAGGCCCGAGGCATTTT
v_call: TRBV5-1; clone_size: -; d_call: TRBD2; j_call: TRBJ2-1; cdr3_aa: CASSLATSIYNEQFF; cdr3_nt: TGCGCCAGCAGCTTAGCGACTAGCATCTACAATGAGCAGTTCTTC
v_call: TRBV19; clone_size: -; d_call: TRBD2; j_call: TRBJ2-2; cdr3_aa: CASSGREGVTGELFF; cdr3_nt: TGTGCCAGTAGTGGCCGGGAGGGGGTCACCGGGGAGCTGTTTTTT
v_call: TRBV7-2; clone_size: -; d_call: -; j_call: TRBJ2-3; cdr3_aa: CASTSSGSGTDTQYF; cdr3_nt: TGTGCCAGCACCTCGAGTGGAAGCGGTACAGATACGCAGTATTTT
v_call: TRBV6-5; clone_size: -; d_call: -; j_call: TRBJ1-4; cdr3_aa: CASSYSGRGGEKLFF; cdr3_nt: TGTGCCAGCAGTTACTCGGGCAGGGGAGGGGAAAAACTGTTTTTT
v_call: TRBV6-1; clone_size: once; d_call: -; j_call: TRBJ2-3; cdr3_aa: CASSEQRVTDTQYF; cdr3_nt: TGTGCCAGCAGTGAGCAGCGGGTCACAGATACGCAGTATTTT
v_call: TRBV6-5; clone_size: -; d_call: -; j_call: TRBJ1-2; cdr3_aa: CASGEGRIYGYTF; cdr3_nt: TGTGCCAGCGGGGAGGGGCGGATCTATGGCTACACCTTC
v_call: TRBV6-4; clone_size: -; d_call: -; j_call: TRBJ2-6; cdr3_aa: CAAQARGSKGANVLTF; cdr3_nt: TGTGCCGCCCAAGCGAGGGGGTCGAAAGGGGCCAACGTCCTGACTTTC
v_call: TRBV6-6; clone_size: -; d_call: -; j_call: TRBJ2-2; cdr3_aa: CASSEIPGELFF; cdr3_nt: TGTGCCAGCAGTGAGATCCCCGGGGAGCTGTTTTTT
v_call: TRBV27; clone_size: -; d_call: -; j_call: TRBJ1-5; cdr3_aa: CASSLARAQPQHF; cdr3_nt: TGTGCCAGCAGTTTGGCCAGGGCTCAGCCCCAGCATTTT
v_call: TRBV19; clone_size: -; d_call: -; j_call: TRBJ2-7; cdr3_aa: CASSTRGPQGIDEQYF; cdr3_nt: TGTGCCAGTAGTACCCGAGGCCCGCAGGGGATCGACGAGCAGTACTTC
v_call: TRBV27; clone_size: -; d_call: TRBD1; j_call: TRBJ2-7; cdr3_aa: CASSLRQGAGEQYF; cdr3_nt: TGTGCCAGCAGCCTTCGACAGGGGGCCGGTGAGCAGTACTTC
v_call: TRBV13; clone_size: -; d_call: -; j_call: TRBJ1-6; cdr3_aa: CASSPSTGYNSPLHF; cdr3_nt: TGTGCCAGCAGCCCATCGACGGGCTATAATTCACCCCTCCACTTT
v_call: TRBV6-5; clone_size: -; d_call: TRBD1; j_call: TRBJ2-7; cdr3_aa: CASSHRDRGAYEQYF; cdr3_nt: TGTGCCAGCAGTCACCGGGACAGGGGTGCCTACGAGCAGTACTTC
v_call: TRBV29-1; clone_size: -; d_call: TRBD1; j_call: TRBJ1-1; cdr3_aa: CSVDTGQGMNTEAFF; cdr3_nt: TGCAGCGTCGACACGGGACAGGGGATGAACACTGAAGCTTTCTTT
v_call: TRBV15; clone_size: -; d_call: TRBD2; j_call: TRBJ2-1; cdr3_aa: CATSRRSSGRRDEQFF; cdr3_nt: TGTGCCACCAGCAGAAGGTCTAGCGGACGTCGGGATGAGCAGTTCTTC
v_call: TRBV9; clone_size: once; d_call: TRBD1; j_call: TRBJ1-2; cdr3_aa: CASSATRDRYDGYTF; cdr3_nt: TGTGCCAGCAGCGCCACACGGGACAGGTATGATGGCTACACCTTC
v_call: TRBV5-1; clone_size: -; d_call: -; j_call: TRBJ2-2; cdr3_aa: CASSLYGNTGELFF; cdr3_nt: TGCGCCAGCAGCTTATACGGGAACACCGGGGAGCTGTTTTTT
v_call: TRBV15; clone_size: -; d_call: -; j_call: TRBJ2-6; cdr3_aa: CATRATGSLSGANVLTF; cdr3_nt: TGTGCCACCAGGGCCACAGGTTCACTCTCTGGGGCCAACGTCCTGACTTTC